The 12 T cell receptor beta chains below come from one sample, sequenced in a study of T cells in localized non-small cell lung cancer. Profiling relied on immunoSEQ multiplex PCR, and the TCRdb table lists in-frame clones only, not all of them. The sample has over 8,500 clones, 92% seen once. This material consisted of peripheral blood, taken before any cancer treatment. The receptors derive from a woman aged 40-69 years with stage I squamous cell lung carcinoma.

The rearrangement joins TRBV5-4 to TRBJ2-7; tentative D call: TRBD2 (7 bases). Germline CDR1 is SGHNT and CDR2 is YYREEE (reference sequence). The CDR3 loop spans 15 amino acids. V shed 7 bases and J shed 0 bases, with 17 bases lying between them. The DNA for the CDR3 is TGTGCCAGCGGTCGAGGGGGGGCCAGCTCCTACGAGCAGTACTTC. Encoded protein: CASGRGGASSYEQYF.

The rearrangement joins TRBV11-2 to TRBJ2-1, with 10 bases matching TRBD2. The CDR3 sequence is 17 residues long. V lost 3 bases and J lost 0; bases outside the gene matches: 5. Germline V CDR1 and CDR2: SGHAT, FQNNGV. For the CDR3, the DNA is TGTGCCAGCAGCTTTAGCGGGGGGACCAACTCCTACAATGAGCAGTTCTTC. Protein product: CASSFSGGTNSYNEQFF.

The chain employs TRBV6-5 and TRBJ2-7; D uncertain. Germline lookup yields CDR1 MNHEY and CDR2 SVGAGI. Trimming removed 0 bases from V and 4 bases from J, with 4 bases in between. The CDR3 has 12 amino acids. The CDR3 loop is CASSYSRYEQYF. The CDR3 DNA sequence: TGTGCCAGCAGTTACTCACGGTACGAGCAGTACTTC.

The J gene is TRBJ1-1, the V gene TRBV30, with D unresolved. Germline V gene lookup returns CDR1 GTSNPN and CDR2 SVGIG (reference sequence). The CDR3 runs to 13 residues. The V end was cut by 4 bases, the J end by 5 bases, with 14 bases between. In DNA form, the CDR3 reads TGTGCCTGGACCCGGACTCTCAGGACTGAAGCTTTCTTT. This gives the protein CAWTRTLRTEAFF.

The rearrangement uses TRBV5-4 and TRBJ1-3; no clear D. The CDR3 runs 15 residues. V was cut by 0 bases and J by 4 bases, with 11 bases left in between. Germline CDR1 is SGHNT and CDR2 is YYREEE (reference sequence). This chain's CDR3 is CASSLVGPPGNTIYF. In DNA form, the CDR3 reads TGTGCCAGCAGCTTGGTCGGACCCCCGGGAAACACCATATATTTT.

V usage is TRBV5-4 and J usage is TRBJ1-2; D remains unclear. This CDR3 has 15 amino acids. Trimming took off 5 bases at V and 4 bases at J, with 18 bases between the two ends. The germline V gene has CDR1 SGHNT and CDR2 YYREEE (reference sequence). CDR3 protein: CASSLARGVSYGYTF. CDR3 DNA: TGTGCCAGCAGTCTGGCGCGGGGAGTTAGCTATGGCTACACCTTC.

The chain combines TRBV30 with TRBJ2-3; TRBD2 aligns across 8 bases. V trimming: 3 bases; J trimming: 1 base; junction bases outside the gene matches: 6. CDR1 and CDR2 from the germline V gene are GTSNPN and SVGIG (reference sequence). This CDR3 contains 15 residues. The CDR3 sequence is CAWRATAGGTDTQYF. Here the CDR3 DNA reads TGTGCCTGGAGGGCTACAGCGGGGGGCACAGATACGCAGTATTTT.

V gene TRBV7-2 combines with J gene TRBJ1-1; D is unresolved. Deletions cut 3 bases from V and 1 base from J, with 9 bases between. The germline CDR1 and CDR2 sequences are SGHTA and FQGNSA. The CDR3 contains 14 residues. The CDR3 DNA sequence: TGTGCCAGCAGCTTCGCGGGCGAGAACACTGAAGCTTTCTTT. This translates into CASSFAGENTEAFF.

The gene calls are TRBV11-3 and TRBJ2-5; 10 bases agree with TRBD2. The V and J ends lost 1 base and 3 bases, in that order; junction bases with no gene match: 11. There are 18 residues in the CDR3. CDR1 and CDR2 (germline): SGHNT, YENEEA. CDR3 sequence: CASSLVPRLAGGEETQYF. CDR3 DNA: TGTGCCAGCAGCTTAGTCCCCCGTTTAGCGGGGGGAGAAGAGACCCAGTACTTC.

The CDR3 protein is CASSQVSREELFF. CDR3 DNA sequence: TGCGCCAGCAGCCAAGTTAGTCGCGAGGAGCTGTTTTTT. The chain recombines TRBV4-3 with TRBJ2-2; no firm D call. CDR3 length: 13 amino acids. CDR1 LGHNA and CDR2 YSLEER come from the germline V gene. Between the trimmed V and J ends, which lost 1 base and 10 bases, there was a span of 10 bases.

This chain's CDR3 is CASSLNTGELFF. The CDR3 nucleotides are TGTGCCAGCAGCTTAAACACCGGGGAGCTGTTTTTT. The chain is built from TRBV11-2 and TRBJ2-2, with D uncertain. V gave up 2 bases and J gave up 2 bases, with 0 bases separating them. Germline loops: CDR1 SGHAT, CDR2 FQNNGV. This CDR3 contains 12 residues.

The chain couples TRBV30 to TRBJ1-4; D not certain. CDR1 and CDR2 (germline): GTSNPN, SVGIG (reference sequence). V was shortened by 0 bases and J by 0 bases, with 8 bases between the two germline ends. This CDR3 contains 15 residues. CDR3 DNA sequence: TGTGCCTGGAGTGTAGGAAGGCCAACTAATGAAAAACTGTTTTTT. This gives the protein CAWSVGRPTNEKLFF.